The sequence of this T cell receptor beta chain was determined in a study of blood T cell repertoires in COVID-19. In the study overall: Donors in the United States, Italy and Spain gave samples during acute or convalescent COVID-19.

The CDR3 consists of 15 residues. Per the study methods: Nucleated cell counts were estimated from reference gene primer amplification. Clones were sequenced by immunoSEQ multiplex PCR, and TCRdb holds only the in-frame ones, with some missing. Clone size and V and J calls were adopted from that table, with D and trimming inferred from the DNA. The repertoire includes about 350,000 clones, roughly 90% of them detected once, and 9.5% to 10% sits in the top ten. The chain recombines TRBV21-1 with TRBJ2-2; no DNA check was done on the table's D call, TRBD2. TRBV21-1 corresponds to a pseudogene. This TCR was sampled from a man younger than 45 with COVID-19, enrolled during active disease. Sequencing was performed on peripheral blood. In nucleotides, the CDR3 is TGTGCCAGCAGAGGCAGACGGGCGGGCACCGGGGAGCTGTTTTTT. This translates into CASRGRRAGTGELFF.